This entry concerns a single T cell receptor (beta chain). Its cognate antigen is unknown. The data were obtained in a study of T cell repertoires and HLA-DP antigens. Findings of the study overall: No separate analysis of naive versus memory CD4+ cells was done.

The primer mix covered 54 TRBV segments and 13 TRBJ segments. Some clones are missing from TCRdb's copy, which holds only in-frame ones; the method was immunoSEQ multiplex PCR. The sample contains 65,000 to 95,000 clones, about four fifths of which appear only once. Trimming took 7 bases from V and 3 from J, leaving 15 bases between them. CDR1 and CDR2 (germline): SNHLY, FYNNEI. This CDR3 has 14 residues. This receptor was taken from a man aged 55 to 70 in good health and CMV-seronegative. The chain links TRBV2 to TRBJ1-1; D ambiguous. Specimen: CD4+ T cells from PBMCs. The CDR3 nucleotides are TGTGCCAGCACTCTCGGACCCACGTACACTGAAGCTTTCTTT. This translates into CASTLGPTYTEAFF.